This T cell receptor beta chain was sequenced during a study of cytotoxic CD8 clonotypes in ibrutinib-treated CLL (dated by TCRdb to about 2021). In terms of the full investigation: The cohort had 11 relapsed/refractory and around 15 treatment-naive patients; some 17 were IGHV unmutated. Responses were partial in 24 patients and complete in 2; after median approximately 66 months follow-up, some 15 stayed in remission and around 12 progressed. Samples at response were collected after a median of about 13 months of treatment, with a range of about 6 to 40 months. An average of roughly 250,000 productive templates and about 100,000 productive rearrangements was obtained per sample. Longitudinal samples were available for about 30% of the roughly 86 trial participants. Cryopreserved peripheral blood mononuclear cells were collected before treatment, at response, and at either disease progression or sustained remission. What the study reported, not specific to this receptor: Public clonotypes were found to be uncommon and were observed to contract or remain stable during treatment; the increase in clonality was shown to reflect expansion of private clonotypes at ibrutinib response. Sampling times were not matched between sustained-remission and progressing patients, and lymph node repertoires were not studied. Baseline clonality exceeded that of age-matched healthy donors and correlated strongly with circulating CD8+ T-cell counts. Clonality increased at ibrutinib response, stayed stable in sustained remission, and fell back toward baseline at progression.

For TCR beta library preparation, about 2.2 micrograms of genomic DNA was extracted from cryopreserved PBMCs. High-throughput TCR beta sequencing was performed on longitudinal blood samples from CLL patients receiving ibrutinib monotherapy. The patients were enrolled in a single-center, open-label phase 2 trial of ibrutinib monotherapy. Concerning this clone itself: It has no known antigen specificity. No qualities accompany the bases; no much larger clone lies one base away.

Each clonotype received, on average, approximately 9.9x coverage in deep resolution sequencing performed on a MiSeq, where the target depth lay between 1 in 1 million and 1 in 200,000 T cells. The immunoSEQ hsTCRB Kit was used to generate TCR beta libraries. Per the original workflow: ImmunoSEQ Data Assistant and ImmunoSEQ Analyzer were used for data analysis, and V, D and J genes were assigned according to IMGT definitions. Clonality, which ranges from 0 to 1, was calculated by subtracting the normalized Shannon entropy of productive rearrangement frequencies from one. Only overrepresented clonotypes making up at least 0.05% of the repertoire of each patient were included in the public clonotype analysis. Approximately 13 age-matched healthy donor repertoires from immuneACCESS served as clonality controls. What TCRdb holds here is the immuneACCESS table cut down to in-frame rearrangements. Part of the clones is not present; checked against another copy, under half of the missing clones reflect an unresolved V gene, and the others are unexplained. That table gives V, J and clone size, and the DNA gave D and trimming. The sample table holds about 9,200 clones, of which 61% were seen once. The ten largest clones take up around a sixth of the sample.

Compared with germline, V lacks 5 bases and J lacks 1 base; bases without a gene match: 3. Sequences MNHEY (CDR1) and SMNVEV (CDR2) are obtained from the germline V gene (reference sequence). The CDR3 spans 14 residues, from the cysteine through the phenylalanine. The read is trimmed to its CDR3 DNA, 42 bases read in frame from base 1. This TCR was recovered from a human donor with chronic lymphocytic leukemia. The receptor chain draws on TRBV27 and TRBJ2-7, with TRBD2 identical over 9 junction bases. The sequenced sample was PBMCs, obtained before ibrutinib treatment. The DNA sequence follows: TGTGCCAGCAGTCCTAGCGGGACTTCCTACGAGCAGTACTTC. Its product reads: CASSPSGTSYEQYF.